These T cell receptor beta chains were read from a single sample in a study of blood T cell repertoires in COVID-19. Assay used: immunoSEQ multiplex PCR; TCRdb lists only in-frame clones, some missing. This table holds under 200,000 clones, 85% to 95% found once. Sequenced material: peripheral blood. The receptors shown here come from a man between 45 and 60 years old with acute or convalescent COVID-19. Both conserved end residues are part of each CDR3. The D gene is left open where the match is weak. Size values are once, few and many counts, or a class for expanded clones, and some rows have none.

v_gene	j_gene	d_gene	abundance	CDR3aa	CDR3nt
TRBV5-1	TRBJ2-3	TRBD1	.	CASSLGPGGTTDTQYF	TGCGCCAGCAGCTTGGGGCCAGGGGGCACAACAGATACGCAGTATTTT
TRBV10-3	TRBJ2-3	.	.	CAISGTPSSTDTQYF	TGTGCCATCAGTGGGACTCCCTCTAGCACAGATACGCAGTATTTT
TRBV19	TRBJ1-1	.	.	CASSIARVLNTEAFF	TGTGCCAGTAGTATTGCGCGGGTTCTAAACACTGAAGCTTTCTTT
TRBV18	TRBJ1-6	.	.	CASSPSENSPLHF	TGTGCCAGCTCACCGTCAGAAAATTCACCCCTCCACTTT
TRBV28	TRBJ1-3	.	.	CASSYHYGAGSGNTIYF	TGTGCCAGCAGTTATCATTATGGGGCAGGGTCTGGAAACACCATATATTTT
TRBV10-3	TRBJ2-6	.	.	CAITGTPRSGANVLTF	TGTGCCATAACCGGGACTCCTCGCTCTGGGGCCAACGTCCTGACTTTC
TRBV15	TRBJ1-1	.	.	CATSRGAQMNTEAFF	TGTGCCACCAGCAGAGGCGCCCAAATGAACACTGAAGCTTTCTTT
TRBV2	TRBJ1-5	.	.	CASRWGRGEGPQHF	TGTGCCAGCAGGTGGGGCAGGGGAGAGGGGCCCCAGCATTTT
TRBV25-1	TRBJ2-1	TRBD1	.	CASSETGFSYNEQFF	TGTGCCAGCAGTGAGACAGGGTTCTCCTACAATGAGCAGTTCTTC
TRBV4-2	TRBJ1-3	.	.	CASSRGKVSSGNTIYF	TGTGCCAGCAGCCGCGGAAAGGTCAGCTCTGGAAACACCATATATTTT
TRBV9	TRBJ2-3	TRBD1	once	CASSAAGTGVPDTQYF	TGTGCCAGCAGCGCTGCCGGGACAGGGGTTCCAGATACGCAGTATTTT
TRBV6-5	TRBJ1-2	TRBD1	.	CASSPTGGHNYGYTF	TGTGCCAGCAGCCCGACAGGGGGCCATAACTATGGCTACACCTTC
TRBV28	TRBJ2-1	.	few	CASRILSGGRNEQFF	TGTGCCAGCAGAATCCTCTCGGGGGGCCGAAATGAGCAGTTCTTC
TRBV18	TRBJ1-4	TRBD1	.	CASSPGQGPEKLFF	TGTGCCAGCTCACCCGGACAGGGGCCTGAAAAACTGTTTTTT
TRBV28	TRBJ2-4	.	.	CGTFGAQNIQYF	TGTGGGACCTTTGGGGCCCAAAACATTCAGTACTTC
TRBV5-1	TRBJ2-3	TRBD2	.	CASSSGTSGTDTQYF	TGCGCCAGCAGCTCGGGGACTAGCGGCACAGATACGCAGTATTTT
TRBV6-6	TRBJ1-5	.	.	CASSYSTQGNQPQHF	TGTGCCAGCAGTTACTCTACCCAGGGAAACCAGCCCCAGCATTTT
TRBV2	TRBJ1-2	.	.	CASNLDSYYGYTF	TGTGCCAGCAACCTGGACAGCTACTATGGCTACACCTTC
TRBV19	TRBJ1-4	.	.	CASSIERRVDEKLFF	TGTGCCAGTAGTATAGAGCGCCGTGTGGATGAAAAACTGTTTTTT
TRBV4-1	TRBJ2-3	TRBD1	once	CASSQGTGGTQYF	TGCGCCAGCAGCCAAGGGACAGGGGGCACGCAGTATTTT
TRBV19	TRBJ1-5	TRBD1	.	CASGTGGSMEQPQHF	TGTGCCAGTGGGACAGGGGGCTCGATGGAACAGCCCCAGCATTTT
TRBV5-5	TRBJ2-2	TRBD1	.	CAIEGAEPNTGELFF	TGTGCCATCGAGGGGGCGGAACCGAACACCGGGGAGCTGTTTTTT
TRBV5-4	TRBJ1-6	.	few	CASSNGIGGNSPLHF	TGTGCCAGCAGCAACGGGATAGGCGGTAATTCACCCCTCCACTTT
TRBV5-6	TRBJ2-5	TRBD2	.	CASSFLAGMETQYF	TGTGCCAGCAGCTTCCTAGCGGGGATGGAGACCCAGTACTTC
TRBV3-1/TRBV3-2	TRBJ1-2	.	.	CASSQTGGSGTF	TGTGCCAGCAGCCAAACCGGGGGAAGTGGGACCTTC
TRBV28	TRBJ1-2	.	.	CASSLITWAGANYGYTF	TGTGCCAGCAGTTTAATTACTTGGGCAGGCGCTAACTATGGCTACACCTTC
TRBV6-6	TRBJ1-5	.	.	CASSPRPRGQPQHF	TGTGCCAGCAGTCCCCGACCCAGAGGGCAGCCCCAGCATTTT
TRBV19	TRBJ1-5	.	.	CASSMGARQPQHF	TGTGCCAGTAGTATGGGGGCGAGGCAGCCCCAGCATTTT
TRBV19	TRBJ1-1	TRBD1	.	CASRTTGTMNTEAFF	TGTGCCAGTAGGACGACAGGGACCATGAACACTGAAGCTTTCTTT
TRBV19	TRBJ1-2	.	.	CASSIGAGSLANYGYTF	TGTGCCAGTAGTATTGGGGCAGGCTCGCTAGCTAACTATGGCTACACCTTC
TRBV5-4	TRBJ2-7	TRBD1	.	CASSPAGTGPFNLRYEQYF	TGTGCCAGCAGCCCTGCCGGGACAGGGCCTTTCAACTTACGCTACGAGCAGTACTTC
TRBV28	TRBJ2-1	TRBD2	once	CASSFSSGRGFF	TGTGCCAGCAGTTTTTCTAGCGGGAGGGGGTTCTTC
TRBV12-3/TRBV12-4	TRBJ2-3	.	.	CASTLLDSSGQYF	TGTGCCAGCACCCTACTGGACTCGAGCGGGCAGTATTTT
TRBV29-1	TRBJ2-1	.	.	CSVEPDTTGAYNEQFF	TGCAGCGTTGAACCCGATACGACAGGTGCCTACAATGAGCAGTTCTTC
TRBV6-2/TRBV6-3	TRBJ1-5	.	.	CASSYSGGGNQPQHF	TGTGCCAGCAGTTACTCGGGAGGGGGCAATCAGCCCCAGCATTTT
TRBV21-1	TRBJ1-1	.	.	CASTTVSGHPRGVFF	TGTGCCAGCACTACCGTTTCCGGACACCCCCGGGGGGTTTTCTTT
TRBV7-2	TRBJ2-5	TRBD1	once	CASSGSRQGETQYF	TGTGCCAGCAGCGGCTCCAGACAGGGAGAGACCCAGTACTTC
TRBV2	TRBJ1-1	.	.	CASSVRGRSTEAFF	TGTGCCAGCAGCGTCAGGGGCCGGAGCACTGAAGCTTTCTTT
TRBV18	TRBJ1-4	TRBD1	.	CASSANRGATNEKLFF	TGTGCCAGCTCAGCAAACAGGGGGGCAACTAATGAAAAACTGTTTTTT
TRBV4-2	TRBJ2-3	TRBD2	.	CASSQDILSGGAGDTQYF	TGTGCCAGCAGCCAAGATATACTTAGCGGGGGGGCCGGAGATACGCAGTATTTT
TRBV28	TRBJ1-5	.	.	CASRWHSSNQPQHF	TGTGCCAGCAGATGGCACAGTAGCAATCAGCCCCAGCATTTT
TRBV19	TRBJ2-2	.	once	CASLQAGDTGELFF	TGTGCCAGCCTCCAGGCAGGGGACACCGGGGAGCTGTTTTTT
TRBV27	TRBJ2-7	.	.	CASSLSTSLKQYF	TGTGCCAGCAGTTTATCAACTAGCTTAAAGCAGTACTTC
TRBV7-4	TRBJ2-2	TRBD1	.	CASSLGAGQGNTGELFF	TGTGCCAGCAGCTTAGGGGCAGGACAGGGTAACACCGGGGAGCTGTTTTTT
TRBV3-1/TRBV3-2	TRBJ2-7	.	.	CASSQGAGYGNEQYF	TGTGCCAGCAGCCAAGGGGCGGGGTACGGCAACGAGCAGTACTTC
TRBV5-1	TRBJ2-2	TRBD1	.	CASSLGTETQLNTGELFF	TGCGCCAGCAGCCTCGGGACAGAAACACAACTTAACACCGGGGAGCTGTTTTTT
TRBV3-1/TRBV3-2	TRBJ2-3	TRBD2	.	CASSQGLAGTPTDTQYF	TGTGCCAGCAGCCAGGGTCTAGCGGGAACGCCCACAGATACGCAGTATTTT
TRBV4-3	TRBJ1-2	.	.	CASSPNRFSGYGYTF	TGCGCCAGCAGCCCTAACAGGTTCTCTGGGTATGGCTACACCTTC
TRBV7-9	TRBJ1-2	TRBD1	.	CASSIKGTGVYGYTF	TGTGCCAGCAGCATCAAGGGGACAGGGGTCTATGGCTACACCTTC
TRBV7-2	TRBJ2-3	.	.	CASSFRRGPTDTQYF	TGTGCCAGCAGCTTTCGGCGGGGACCCACAGATACGCAGTATTTT
TRBV5-1	TRBJ1-2	TRBD1	.	CASSKLGTGGTNYGYTF	TGCGCCAGCAGCAAACTGGGGACAGGTGGGACTAACTATGGCTACACCTTC
TRBV18	TRBJ1-2	.	.	CASSPRKGEGVNYGYTF	TGTGCCAGCTCACCGAGAAAGGGTGAGGGGGTGAACTATGGCTACACCTTC